A single sample gave rise to the 22 T cell receptor beta chains below, sequenced in a study of blood T cell repertoires in COVID-19. The table came from immunoSEQ multiplex PCR; TCRdb's copy has only in-frame clones and leaves some out. The sample holds a few hundred thousand clones, roughly nine tenths seen once. Sequenced sample: PBMCs or T cells enriched from blood (not recorded which). The receptor set was obtained from a woman aged 55-69 years who had recovered from COVID-19.

This sequence joins TRBV3-1 (or the pseudogene TRBV3-2) and TRBJ2-3, with 8 bases identical to TRBD2. The CDR3 has 18 residues. Germline CDR1 LGHDT, CDR2 YNNKEL (reference sequence). The V gene end was trimmed by 0 bases and the J gene end by 5 bases; junction bases not matched to a gene: 13. The CDR3 reads CASSQERGGRGDVDTQYF. In nucleotides, the CDR3 is TGTGCCAGCAGCCAAGAGCGGGGTGGGCGGGGGGACGTAGATACGCAGTATTTT.

This rearrangement joins TRBV2 to TRBJ2-7, with 8 bases fitting TRBD1. This CDR3 is built from 13 residues. Trimming took 7 bases from V and 3 from J; bases not matched to a gene: 5. CDR1 and CDR2 from the germline V gene are SNHLY and FYNNEI. The CDR3 DNA reads TGTGCCAGCAAGACAGGGGACATCTACGAGCAGTACTTC. Residues: CASKTGDIYEQYF. Supplemented by reference TRBV2 and TRBJ2-7, the full variable domain reads EPEVTQTPSHQVTQMGQEVILRCVPISNHLYFYWYRQILGQKVEFLVSFYNNEISEKSEIFDDQFSVERPDGSNFTLKIRSTKLEDSAMYFCASKTGDIYEQYFGPGTRLTVT.

This clone occurred once. This rearrangement joins TRBV27 to TRBJ2-5, with 8 nucleotides matching TRBD2. V dropped 2 bases and J dropped 9; count of bases not matched to a gene: 11. The germline V gene has CDR1 MNHEY and CDR2 SMNVEV (reference sequence). CDR3 size: 15 residues. This chain's CDR3 is CASSLGVAGPAAQYF. For the CDR3, the DNA is TGTGCCAGCAGTTTAGGAGTAGCGGGGCCCGCGGCCCAGTACTTC.

The chain is built from TRBV2 and TRBJ2-7; TRBD2 aligns across 7 bases. Germline trimming cut 3 bases from V and 5 bases from J; bases unmatched to any gene: 13. The CDR3 has 16 amino acids. CDR1 SNHLY and CDR2 FYNNEI come from the germline V gene. The CDR3 loop is CASSDGGGSIRNEQYF. The CDR3 nucleotides read TGTGCCAGCAGTGATGGGGGGGGATCCATTCGAAACGAGCAGTACTTC.

V is TRBV19 and J is TRBJ1-2, with TRBD1 matching over 7 bases. Trimming cost V 4 bases and J 4 bases; bases outside gene matches: 15. CDR3 length: 17 amino acids. Per the germline V gene, CDR1 is LNHDA and CDR2 is SQIVND (reference sequence). The CDR3: CASSKLPGQSPFYGYTF. CDR3 DNA: TGTGCCAGTAGTAAACTTCCGGGACAGAGTCCTTTCTATGGCTACACCTTC.

This chain links TRBV5-6 with TRBJ2-3, with 11 bases identical to TRBD1. Germline CDR1 and CDR2: SGHDT and YYEEEE. The CDR3 has 13 residues. With 5 bases clipped from V and 15 bases from J, the junction kept 11 bases outside the gene matches. This chain's CDR3 is CASSFLAGQGVYF. In nucleotides, the CDR3 is TGTGCCAGCAGTTTCCTCGCGGGACAGGGGGTATATTTT.

This sequence joins TRBV3-1 (or the pseudogene TRBV3-2) and TRBJ2-2; D remains ambiguous. V lost 0 bases to trimming and J lost 4 bases, with 9 bases between them. Germline lookup yields CDR1 LGHDT and CDR2 YNNKEL (reference sequence). The length of the CDR3 is 15 residues. DNA for the CDR3: TGTGCCAGCAGCCAAGATTTACAGTTCACCGGGGAGCTGTTTTTT. Translation gives CASSQDLQFTGELFF.

The chain is built from TRBV6-6 and TRBJ1-5; the D gene is possibly TRBD1 (6 bases). This CDR3 contains 15 residues. The V gene lost 4 bases and the J gene lost 0 bases, with 10 bases spanning the gap. CDR1 and CDR2 (germline): MNHNY, SVGAGI (reference sequence). Here the CDR3 reads CASSWRTVSNQPQHF. The CDR3 DNA reads as TGTGCCAGCAGTTGGCGGACAGTTAGCAATCAGCCCCAGCATTTT.

This chain uses TRBV29-1 with TRBJ1-1, with D possibly TRBD1 on 6 matching bases. The germline V gene has CDR1 SQVTM and CDR2 ANQGSEA. The V and J ends lost 7 bases and 1 base respectively, with 10 bases between them. This CDR3 comprises 12 residues. CDR3 protein: CSGNRANTEAFF. In nucleotides, the CDR3 is TGCAGCGGAAACAGGGCGAACACTGAAGCTTTCTTT. The full variable domain, completed using reference TRBV29-1 and TRBJ1-1, is SAVISQKPSRDICQRGTSLTIQCQVDSQVTMMFWYRQQPGQSLTLIATANQGSEATYESGFVIDKFPISRPNLTFSTLTVSNMSPEDSSIYLCSGNRANTEAFFGQGTRLTVV.

This clone was observed a few times. The chain couples TRBV11-3 to TRBJ1-1; TRBD1 is a possible D gene (5 bases). The CDR3 contains 14 residues. Germline V gives CDR1 SGHNT, CDR2 YENEEA. V was clipped by 1 base and J by 4 bases, with 10 bases between them. In DNA form, the CDR3 reads TGTGCCAGCAGCTTAGGCGGGGGACGCACTGAAGCTTTCTTT. As protein: CASSLGGGRTEAFF.

J is TRBJ1-1 and V is TRBV10-2, with TRBD1 matching 7 bases. CDR3 size: 19 residues. The germline V gene has CDR1 WSHSY and CDR2 SAAADI. The J segment lost 4 bases and the V segment lost 5 bases, leaving 22 bases of the junction unmatched. CDR3 nucleotides: TGCGCCAGCAGTTCCGAGACAGGGATAGGGTGGATTGGGGTCACTGAAGCTTTCTTT. Its translation: CASSSETGIGWIGVTEAFF.

The chain carries TRBV5-1 and TRBJ2-6; D gene uncertain. Trimming pared 4 bases from V and 0 bases from J, leaving 8 bases between. The CDR3 loop spans 15 amino acids. Germline V CDR1 and CDR2: SGHRS, YFSETQ. The CDR3 coding sequence is TGCGCCAGCAGCCAAACGCGCTCTGGGGCCAACGTCCTGACTTTC. Translation: CASSQTRSGANVLTF. The complete variable domain, with remaining parts taken from reference TRBV5-1 and TRBJ2-6, reads KAGVTQTPRYLIKTRGQQVTLSCSPISGHRSVSWYQQTPGQGLQFLFEYFSETQRNKGNFPGRFSGRQFSNSRSEMNVSTLELGDSALYLCASSQTRSGANVLTFGAGSRLTVL.

This clone was recorded once. The rearrangement links TRBV25-1 to TRBJ1-1; maybe TRBD1 (6 bases). This CDR3 is 13 amino acids long. From germline, CDR1 is MGHDK and CDR2 SYGVNS. The V gene lost 3 bases and the J gene lost 6 bases, with 11 bases spanning the gap. As DNA, the CDR3 is TGTGCCAGCAGTGACGGGACAAGGGCTGAAGCTTTCTTT. This codes for CASSDGTRAEAFF.

The rearrangement links TRBV18 to TRBJ1-6; 9 bases match TRBD1. Germline loops: CDR1 KGHSH, CDR2 LQKENI. The CDR3 contains 14 residues. Trimming cost V 6 bases and J 9 bases; bases outside gene matches: 6. CDR3 residues: CASSLGTGSSPLHF. The CDR3 nucleotides read TGTGCCAGCTCCCTTGGGACAGGGAGTTCACCCCTCCACTTT.

The chain couples TRBV5-1 to TRBJ1-2; 10 bases align to TRBD1. The CDR3 sequence is 17 residues long. The V and J ends lost 0 bases and 3 bases, in that order; junction bases with no gene match: 8. Germline V gene lookup returns CDR1 SGHRS and CDR2 YFSETQ. The CDR3, as DNA: TGCGCCAGCAGCTTGGATGGGACAGGGGTAATATACTATGGCTACACCTTC. Residues: CASSLDGTGVIYYGYTF.

The gene calls are TRBV19 and TRBJ1-5; D may be TRBD1 (6 bases). Germline lookup yields CDR1 LNHDA and CDR2 SQIVND (reference sequence). The CDR3 runs 15 residues. Trimming cost V 5 bases and J 11 bases, with 22 bases left between them. CDR3 loop: CASSSPGQFSKAQHF. The CDR3 coding sequence is TGTGCCAGTAGTTCACCGGGACAATTCTCCAAGGCCCAGCATTTT.

The CDR3 DNA reads as TGTGCCAGCAGGTCCGGGACAGACTGGTCACCCCTCCACTTT. This encodes CASRSGTDWSPLHF. The V call is TRBV28, the J call TRBJ1-6, with TRBD1 identical over 7 bases. The CDR3 runs 14 residues. From germline, CDR1 is MDHEN and CDR2 SYDVKM. V was clipped by 6 bases and J by 10 bases; unmatched bases: 9.

The rearrangement links TRBV6-1 to TRBJ2-3; 8 positions match TRBD1. J gave up 3 bases and V 3 bases, and 2 bases lay outside the gene matches. The CDR3 runs 14 residues. Germline-derived CDR1 and CDR2 are MNHNS and SASEGT. In DNA, the CDR3 is TGTGCCAGCAGTGACAGGGGGCGAACAGATACGCAGTATTTT. Protein sequence: CASSDRGRTDTQYF.

The chain uses TRBV23-1 and TRBJ2-7; 8 bases map to TRBD1. TRBV23-1 is noted as an ORF with a role that remains uncertain. The CDR3 length is 16 residues. The trim removed 5 bases at V and 0 bases at J, leaving 9 bases unmatched. The CDR3 loop is CASSGTGPDFSYEQYV. The CDR3 DNA follows: TGCGCCAGCAGTGGGACAGGTCCCGACTTCTCCTACGAGCAGTACGTC.

This clone has just one count. The rearrangement links TRBV24-1 to TRBJ2-1, with 9 bases identical to TRBD1. CDR1 KGHDR and CDR2 SFDVKD come from the germline V gene. This CDR3 is built from 15 residues. Trimming at V came to 12 bases and at J to 7 bases, leaving 15 bases not matched to a gene. The CDR3 protein is CAAAGSDRGGNEQFF. The CDR3 coding sequence is TGTGCCGCCGCAGGGTCGGACAGGGGTGGGAATGAGCAGTTCTTC.

The chain is built from TRBV14 and TRBJ1-4, with D perhaps TRBD1 (5 bases). The length of the CDR3 is 17 residues. V lost 0 bases, J lost 8 bases, and 19 bases lay in between. Germline V gene sequence: CDR1 SGHDN, CDR2 FVKESK. CDR3 amino acids: CASSQDGGGPWLEKLFF. The CDR3, as DNA: TGTGCCAGCAGCCAAGATGGGGGAGGACCTTGGTTAGAAAAACTGTTTTTT. The full variable domain, its missing parts supplied by reference TRBV14 and TRBJ1-4, is EAGVTQFPSHSVIEKGQTVTLRCDPISGHDNLYWYRRVMGKEIKFLLHFVKESKQDESGMPNNRFLAERTGGTYSTLKVQPAELEDSGVYFCASSQDGGGPWLEKLFFGSGTQLSVL.

The chain employs TRBV5-1 and TRBJ1-1; D not certain. This CDR3 spans 15 amino acids. The V gene lost 6 bases and the J gene lost 1 base, with 16 bases spanning the gap. Germline CDR1 SGHRS, CDR2 YFSETQ. CDR3 region: CASTSGLVGNTEAFF. The CDR3 DNA sequence: TGCGCCAGCACCTCGGGTCTGGTGGGGAACACTGAAGCTTTCTTT.